The clone carrying this T cell receptor beta chain was counted only a few times. Its antigen is unidentified. Sequencing libraries made from TCR beta cDNA carried unique molecular identifiers. TCRdb redid the calling of the PCR reads with MiXCR, one entry per CDR3 protein. The data hold a few hundred thousand distinct CDR3 sequences, with about a third observed a single time. The V and J ends lost 0 bases and 2 bases respectively, with 10 bases between them. This CDR3 is built from 14 residues. Germline V gives CDR1 DFQATT, CDR2 SNEGSKA (reference sequence). This record comes from a study of post-analysis software for immune sequencing data. The study's findings and limits: TRBV segments more frequent in patients than in controls numbered five and included TRBV5-6, TRBV5-1 and TRBV20-1.

The V and J genes are TRBV20-1 and TRBJ2-5; D is unclear. The sequencing sample was made of blood. The clonotype was recovered from a girl under 18 with multiple sclerosis. The CDR3: CSARDALTQETQYF. Here the CDR3 DNA reads TGCAGTGCTAGAGACGCGCTAACTCAAGAGACCCAGTACTTC.